Below, 26 T cell receptor beta chains from the same sample are listed, as sequenced in a study of cytomegalovirus exposure and HLA in healthy donors. 60 Vbeta and 13 Jbeta primers were used in PCR. Clones were read by immunoSEQ multiplex PCR, and TCRdb kept only the in-frame ones, dropping some. The data show approximately 100,000 clones, over 55% seen once. The sample comprised PBMCs. The receptor source for this set is a female donor in good health and CMV-seronegative.

The V and J genes are TRBV29-1 and TRBJ2-5, with a weak D call TRBD2 (6 bases). In germline, CDR1 is SQVTM, CDR2 ANQGSEA. Between the trimmed V and J ends, which lost 4 bases and 0 bases, there was a span of 12 bases. The CDR3 extends over 14 amino acids. CDR3 in DNA: TGCAGCGTTGCGGGGTTAGCGGACCAAGAGACCCAGTACTTC. This gives the protein CSVAGLADQETQYF.

As DNA, the CDR3 is TGTGCCAGCAGTTTATCGAGCCTAGCGCACAATGAGCAGTTCTTC. Protein: CASSLSSLAHNEQFF. The chain carries TRBV27 and TRBJ2-1, with a tentative D call TRBD2 (6 bases). The germline V and J ends were trimmed by 0 bases and 5 bases, with 11 bases remaining between them. This CDR3 is 15 amino acids long. CDR1 is MNHEY, CDR2 SMNVEV, per germline (reference sequence).

The CDR3, as DNA: TGTGCCAGCAGGTGGCGAGGGAGCTCCTACAATGAGCAGTTCTTC. Its protein is CASRWRGSSYNEQFF. V is TRBV5-6 and J is TRBJ2-1; possibly TRBD2 for D (5 bases). V was trimmed by 5 bases and J by 0 bases, leaving 12 bases between them. In germline, CDR1 is SGHDT, CDR2 YYEEEE. This CDR3 spans 15 amino acids.

The chain joins TRBV5-6 to TRBJ2-4; D may be TRBD1 (5 bases). The V gene lost 6 bases and the J gene lost 6 bases, with 13 bases spanning the gap. The CDR3 has 13 amino acids. Germline V gives CDR1 SGHDT, CDR2 YYEEEE. The chain's CDR3 is CASNTRQINIQYF. The CDR3 region has the DNA TGTGCCAGCAACACGCGACAGATAAACATTCAGTACTTC.

This chain joins TRBV4-3 and TRBJ2-1; 14 positions agree with TRBD2. The CDR3 sequence is 17 residues long. J was trimmed by 2 bases and V by 4 bases; bases with no gene match: 4. Germline loops: CDR1 LGHNA, CDR2 YSLEER. CDR3 DNA: TGCGCCAGCAGCCCCGGACTAGCGGGAGGACCCTACAATGAGCAGTTCTTC. This sequence encodes CASSPGLAGGPYNEQFF.

The chain carries TRBV28 and TRBJ2-7; D is unresolved. This CDR3 is 14 amino acids long. CDR1 and CDR2 from the germline V gene are MDHEN and SYDVKM. V shed 4 bases and J shed 3 bases, with 13 bases lying between them. The CDR3 DNA reads TGTGCCAGCAGTTACTACGTGGATGACTACGAGCAGTACTTC. Protein product: CASSYYVDDYEQYF.

The chain has TRBV19 and TRBJ1-5; no definite D call. CDR3 length equals 15 residues. Trimming removed 3 bases from V and 2 bases from J, with 11 bases in between. The germline V gene encodes CDR1 LNHDA and CDR2 SQIVND (reference sequence). The CDR3 is CASSMYDMGNQPQHF. CDR3 in DNA: TGTGCCAGTAGTATGTATGACATGGGCAATCAGCCCCAGCATTTT.

The chain couples TRBV25-1 to TRBJ2-3; 9 nucleotides align to TRBD1. Trimming took 4 bases from V and 5 from J; bases not matched to a gene: 7. This CDR3 spans 15 amino acids. CDR1 MGHDK and CDR2 SYGVNS come from the germline V gene. CDR3 in amino acids: CASSGYTGGVDTQYF. The DNA of the CDR3 is TGTGCCAGCAGTGGTTACACAGGGGGCGTAGATACGCAGTATTTT. Complete variable domain (other parts from reference TRBV25-1 and TRBJ2-3): EADIYQTPRYLVIGTGKKITLECSQTMGHDKMYWYQQDPGMELHLIHYSYGVNSTEKGDLSSESTVSRIRTEHFPLTLESARPSHTSQYLCASSGYTGGVDTQYFGPGTRLTVL.

V is TRBV6-6 and J is TRBJ1-1; 7 bases are a match to TRBD1. The V gene's germline CDR1 is MNHNY and CDR2 SVGAGI (reference sequence). This CDR3 contains 13 residues. With V trimmed by 7 bases and J by 6 bases, 8 bases remained unmatched. The CDR3 sequence: CASTQTGSPEAFF. The CDR3 region has the DNA TGTGCCAGCACGCAGACAGGGTCCCCTGAAGCTTTCTTT.

The chain joins TRBV7-9 to TRBJ2-7; D is undetermined. CDR1 is SEHNR and CDR2 is FQNEAQ in the germline V gene (reference sequence). The CDR3 length is 14 residues. Trimming stripped 2 bases from V and 5 bases from J, with 13 bases between. The CDR3 DNA reads as TGTGCCAGCAGCTTAATGTCTGTCCCTCACGAGCAGTACTTC. Its translation is CASSLMSVPHEQYF.

The chain carries TRBV28 and TRBJ2-7; 13 bases align to TRBD2. V lost 6 bases to trimming and J lost 7 bases; unmatched junction nucleotides: 3. The CDR3 covers 13 residues. Germline-derived CDR1 and CDR2 are MDHEN and SYDVKM. CDR3: CASRGTSGKEQYF. CDR3 DNA sequence: TGTGCCAGCAGAGGGACTAGCGGGAAAGAGCAGTACTTC.

Only a few counts were recorded for this clone. The chain combines TRBV19 with TRBJ2-1; D uncertain. Trimming took 7 bases from V and 5 from J, leaving 21 bases between them. Looked up from germline, CDR1 is LNHDA and CDR2 is SQIVND (reference sequence). This CDR3 contains 16 residues. CDR3 sequence (DNA): TGTGCCAGTACCTTCCGATTGAACAGCCAAAACAATGAGCAGTTCTTC. Translation: CASTFRLNSQNNEQFF.

This clone has only a few counts. The chain links TRBV6-1 to TRBJ1-4; the D gene is possibly TRBD1 (5 bases). This CDR3 comprises 16 residues. Deletions cut 4 bases from V and 8 bases from J, with 20 bases between. Germline assignment: CDR1 MNHNS and CDR2 SASEGT. In DNA form, the CDR3 reads TGTGCCAGCAGTGGGGGCACCGGAGGGGCAAGGGAAAAACTGTTTTTT. It yields the protein CASSGGTGGAREKLFF.

The rearrangement uses TRBV28 and TRBJ1-2; 7 bases are a match to TRBD1. This CDR3 is built from 14 residues. V gave up 2 bases and J gave up 8 bases; unmatched junction bases: 8. Germline values: CDR1 MDHEN, CDR2 SYDVKM. CDR3 region: CASSLGQGDGGYTF. The CDR3 nucleotides read TGTGCCAGCAGTTTAGGGCAGGGGGATGGGGGCTACACCTTC.

This chain uses TRBV19 with TRBJ1-1; 7 nucleotides match TRBD1. Per germline, CDR1 LNHDA and CDR2 SQIVND (reference sequence). The junction had 4 bases not matched to a gene; V was cut back by 5 bases and J by 4 bases. The CDR3 runs 13 residues. CDR3 region: CASSSQGGTEAFF. The CDR3 DNA reads TGTGCCAGTAGTTCTCAGGGGGGCACTGAAGCTTTCTTT.

The gene calls are TRBV5-1 and TRBJ1-2; D not resolved. Germline CDR1 and CDR2: SGHRS and YFSETQ. The CDR3 has 17 residues. Between the trimmed V and J ends, which lost 1 base and 8 bases, there was a span of 24 bases. CDR3 region: CASSLRVGGESPGGYTF. CDR3 sequence (DNA): TGCGCCAGCAGCTTGAGGGTCGGTGGGGAATCTCCGGGAGGCTACACCTTC.

The chain employs TRBV6-5 and TRBJ1-1, with D possibly matching TRBD1 (6 bases). The V gene lost 2 bases and the J gene lost 0 bases, with 13 bases spanning the gap. There are 16 residues in the CDR3. Germline values: CDR1 MNHEY, CDR2 SVGAGI. CDR3 sequence (DNA): TGTGCCAGCAGTTACCCGCCTGGGGGCCTGAACACTGAAGCTTTCTTT. Its protein product is CASSYPPGGLNTEAFF.

There are a few counts of this clone. The chain employs TRBV27 and TRBJ1-5; D gene unclear. Germline V lookup: CDR1 MNHEY, CDR2 SMNVEV (reference sequence). V dropped 5 bases and J dropped 0 bases, with 11 bases sitting between them. The CDR3 runs 15 residues. The CDR3 region has the DNA TGTGCCAGCAGTCCCCAGGTTTATAGCAATCAGCCCCAGCATTTT. Translated, it gives CASSPQVYSNQPQHF.

This chain links TRBV4-3 with TRBJ2-7; TRBD1 agrees at 7 bases. This CDR3 has 15 residues. J gave up 1 base and V 1 base, and 4 bases lay outside the gene matches. The germline CDR1 and CDR2 sequences are LGHNA and YSLEER. The CDR3 DNA is TGCGCCAGCAGCCAAGGGACAGGACATTCCTACGAGCAGTACTTC. It codes for CASSQGTGHSYEQYF.

The gene calls are TRBV4-1 and TRBJ2-5, with 12 positions matching TRBD2. There are 17 residues in the CDR3. J gave up 4 bases and V 3 bases, and 9 bases lay outside the gene matches. Germline V lookup: CDR1 MGHRA, CDR2 YSYEKL. For the CDR3, the DNA is TGCGCCAGCAGCCAGGGACTAGCGGGTTCATCCGGAGAGACCCAGTACTTC. Translating gives CASSQGLAGSSGETQYF.

The genes are TRBV7-9 and TRBJ2-5; tentatively, D is TRBD2 (5 bases). The CDR3 length is 14 residues. CDR1 is SEHNR and CDR2 is FQNEAQ in the germline V gene (reference sequence). V lost 5 bases to trimming and J lost 7 bases, with 17 bases between them. The CDR3 nucleotides are TGTGCCAGCAGCGACGACAAGCGGCTTGGGACCCAGTACTTC. It is translated as CASSDDKRLGTQYF.

The chain joins TRBV7-8 to TRBJ1-2; the D is unclear. The CDR3 runs to 13 residues. V lost 0 bases and J lost 8, with 10 bases in between. Germline CDR1 reads SGHVS; CDR2 reads FQNEAQ. The CDR3 loop is CASSLAGSLGYTF. The CDR3 bases are TGTGCCAGCAGCTTAGCGGGGAGTCTCGGCTACACCTTC.

The chain joins TRBV14 to TRBJ2-3, with D hard to call. CDR3 length: 16 residues. Germline values: CDR1 SGHDN, CDR2 FVKESK. Trimming removed 0 bases from V and 1 base from J, with 11 bases in between. The CDR3 here is CASSQEGASRTDTQYF. The CDR3, as DNA: TGTGCCAGCAGCCAAGAAGGAGCCAGCCGCACAGATACGCAGTATTTT.

V usage is TRBV29-1 and J usage is TRBJ2-7; tentatively, D is TRBD1 (6 bases). With 4 bases removed from V and 7 bases from J, the gap between germline ends came to 11 bases. The CDR3 contains 11 residues. CDR1 and CDR2 from the germline V gene are SQVTM and ANQGSEA. CDR3 DNA: TGCAGCGTTGCGACAGGCTTGGAGCAGTACTTC. Its protein is CSVATGLEQYF.

The chain is built from TRBV25-1 and TRBJ1-1; no firm D call. The germline V gene encodes CDR1 MGHDK and CDR2 SYGVNS. Trimming left V 3 bases short and J 5 bases short, with 13 bases between. This CDR3 comprises 14 residues. CDR3 residues: CASSERTRGTEAFF. CDR3 sequence (DNA): TGTGCCAGCAGTGAGAGAACCCGGGGAACTGAAGCTTTCTTT.

The rearrangement uses TRBV6-1 and TRBJ2-7; D might be TRBD2 (5 bases). The V gene's germline CDR1 is MNHNS and CDR2 SASEGT. With 4 bases removed from V and 5 bases from J, the gap between germline ends came to 18 bases. CDR3 length: 15 amino acids. The CDR3 spells CASSVSSGIRDEQYF. The CDR3 region has the DNA TGTGCCAGCAGTGTATCCTCGGGGATTAGGGACGAGCAGTACTTC.